Described below is a single TCR beta chain sequence and its context. The data were produced by immunoSEQ multiplex PCR, yet TCRdb's version contains in-frame clones alone and is incomplete. The table has around 80,000 clones, approximately 89% seen once. This sample stems from a study of control samples from healthy donors and cancer patients. Germline lookup yields CDR1 MNHEY and CDR2 SVGAGI. The J segment lost 6 bases and the V segment lost 6 bases, leaving 5 bases of the junction unmatched. This CDR3 is built from 13 residues. The chain recombines TRBV6-5 with TRBJ1-1; 9 bases align to TRBD1. The clonotype comes from a man aged 45-65 years in good health. The sequenced sample was blood. The CDR3: CASSGQGRAEAFF. The CDR3 DNA is TGTGCCAGCAGCGGACAGGGGAGGGCTGAAGCTTTCTTT.